The rows below give T cell receptor beta chains drawn from one sample of a study of shared clonotypes between healthy human individuals. Profiled with immunoSEQ multiplex PCR; TCRdb holds only in-frame clones, not every one. This table holds 2 million to 3 million clones, more than 80% found once. The specimen was naive CD4+ T cells sorted from blood. These receptors all come from a man aged 18 to 29 in good health. Each CDR3 is given with its conserved first and last residue. The order of the fields is D gene, clone size, J gene, V gene, CDR3 DNA, CDR3 protein. D genes are given only for firm matches. Not all rows give a size; the values are once, few, many and, for expanded clones, a class.

>TRBD2|NA|TRBJ2-7|TRBV11-2
TGTGCCAGCAGCTTAGGCGGGGGGGCCCCCTACGAGCAGTACTTC
CASSLGGGAPYEQYF
>TRBD2|NA|TRBJ2-1|TRBV5-1
TGCGCCAGCAGCTTGGTACTAGCGGGGGCCTTGAGTAGCTCCTACAATGAGCAGTTCTTC
CASSLVLAGALSSSYNEQFF
>NA|NA|TRBJ1-5|TRBV6-4
TGTGCCAGCAGTGGGCGGGAACTCCGTAGCAATCAGCCCCAGCATTTT
CASSGRELRSNQPQHF
>NA|NA|TRBJ2-3|TRBV4-1
TGCGCCAGCAGCCACGGCCGCGGGCCTTTGGGTACGCAGTATTTT
CASSHGRGPLGTQYF
>NA|NA|TRBJ2-2|TRBV9
TGTGCCAGCAGCGTAGCTGTGAACACCGGGGAGCTGTTTTTT
CASSVAVNTGELFF
>NA|NA|TRBJ2-7|TRBV28
TGTGCCAGCAGTTCGCAGGGGACTTACGAGCAGTACTTC
CASSSQGTYEQYF
>NA|NA|TRBJ1-2|TRBV7-2
TGTGCCAGCAGCTCTCGTGCCGGCTACACCTTC
CASSSRAGYTF
>NA|NA|TRBJ2-7|TRBV6-5
TGTGCCAGCAGTTACGATCGACTGCTTTACGAGCAGTACTTC
CASSYDRLLYEQYF
>NA|NA|TRBJ2-7|TRBV6-5
TGTGCCAGCAGTTACGACCCGGACGGACCCTACGAGCAGTACTTC
CASSYDPDGPYEQYF
>TRBD1|NA|TRBJ2-1|TRBV4-1
TGCGCCAGCAGCCAAGAAGGGACAGTGTACAATGAGCAGTTCTTC
CASSQEGTVYNEQFF
>TRBD2|NA|TRBJ2-2|TRBV2
TGTGCCAGTAGCGGGGCCCCCACCGGGGAGCTGTTTTTT
CASSGAPTGELFF
>NA|NA|TRBJ2-3|TRBV18
TGTGCCAGCTCACCACGACAGCTCCCCTTCACAGATACGCAGTATTTT
CASSPRQLPFTDTQYF
>NA|NA|TRBJ2-5|TRBV5-1
TGCGCCAGCAGCTTGGGCAGGGTAGAGGAGACCCAGTACTTC
CASSLGRVEETQYF
>TRBD1|NA|TRBJ1-4|TRBV5-1
TGCGCCAGCAACTTAGGGACAGGGGTTGAAAAACTGTTTTTT
CASNLGTGVEKLFF
>NA|NA|TRBJ2-2|TRBV30
TGTGCCTGGAGTACGTTATACACCGGGGAGCTGTTTTTT
CAWSTLYTGELFF
>NA|NA|TRBJ2-1|TRBV18
TGTGCCAGCTCGCCGGGACACCGGGCGGTCAATGAGCAGTTCTTC
CASSPGHRAVNEQFF
>TRBD2|once|TRBJ2-7|TRBV6-5
TGTGCCAGCAGTACTCTAGCGGGAGTACTCGAGCAGTACTTC
CASSTLAGVLEQYF
>NA|NA|TRBJ1-3|TRBV29-1
TGCAGCGTTGAGAAGGGCGGAAACACCATATATTTT
CSVEKGGNTIYF
>NA|NA|TRBJ1-2|TRBV6-1
TGTGCCAGCAGTACGGCAATGCGAAAGACCCATGGCTACACCTTC
CASSTAMRKTHGYTF
>TRBD1|few|TRBJ2-1|TRBV19
TGTGCCAGTATCGAGACAGGGGGCAATGAGCAGTTCTTC
CASIETGGNEQFF
>NA|NA|TRBJ1-3|TRBV6-5
TGTGCCAGCGCGCGGACGATCGGAAACACCATATATTTT
CASARTIGNTIYF
>NA|once|TRBJ1-1|TRBV6-1
TGTGCCAGCAGTGGTGGCCCCGGGTCTCTCTACACTGAAGCTTTCTTT
CASSGGPGSLYTEAFF
>NA|NA|TRBJ1-1|TRBV7-6
TGTGCCAGCAGCTTATTGAACCAAGGGACTGCCCGTAAAACATTGAACACTGAAGCTTTCTTT
CASSLLNQGTARKTLNTEAFF
>NA|NA|TRBJ1-1|TRBV29-1
TGCAGCGTTGAACTGTTGAACACTGAAGCTTTCTTT
CSVELLNTEAFF
>TRBD1|NA|TRBJ1-6|TRBV7-2
TGTGCCAGCAGCCGGGACAGTTCGACTCGTTCACCCCTCCACTTT
CASSRDSSTRSPLHF
>NA|NA|TRBJ2-7|TRBV4-3
TGCGCCAGCAGCCAAGCCAGGGCAAACGAGCAGTACTTC
CASSQARANEQYF
>TRBD2|NA|TRBJ2-2|TRBV5-1
TGCGCCAGCAGCTGGACTAGCGGGGGATCCGGGGAGCTGTTTTTT
CASSWTSGGSGELFF
>NA|NA|TRBJ2-3|TRBV5-1
TGCGCCAGCAGCCCCACGGGTGTGCCTCACACAGATACGCAGTATTTT
CASSPTGVPHTDTQYF
>TRBD1|NA|TRBJ2-7|TRBV19
TGTGCCAGTAGTATACCGGGACAGGCCTCCTACGAGCAGTACTTC
CASSIPGQASYEQYF
>TRBD1|NA|TRBJ2-7|TRBV6-6
TGTGCCAGCATTGACGGGCGGCAGGGGGCGGGCGAGCAGTACTTC
CASIDGRQGAGEQYF
>TRBD2|NA|TRBJ2-7|TRBV7-2
TGTGCCAGCAGCCCAGGTGGTAGCGGGAGTTCCCACGAGCAGTACTTC
CASSPGGSGSSHEQYF
>NA|NA|TRBJ1-1|TRBV6-6
TGTGCCAGCAGTTCCGTGCAGATGAACACTGAAGCTTTCTTT
CASSSVQMNTEAFF
>TRBD2|NA|TRBJ2-3|TRBV7-9
TGTGCCAGCAGCACGGGGGGACGCGGCACAGATACGCAGTATTTT
CASSTGGRGTDTQYF
>TRBD2|NA|TRBJ2-7|TRBV6-5
TGTGCCAGCAGTTCTCGGGGGGGGGTAACCTACGAGCAGTACTTC
CASSSRGGVTYEQYF
>NA|NA|TRBJ1-2|TRBV4-1
TGCGCCAGCAGCCAAGAGGGGTCGGGCGGCGGCTACACCTTC
CASSQEGSGGGYTF
>TRBD1|NA|TRBJ1-5|TRBV15
TGTGCCACCAGCAGAGATGGGACAGGGGTGGGCAATCAGCCCCAGCATTTT
CATSRDGTGVGNQPQHF
>NA|NA|TRBJ2-7|TRBV30
TGTGCCTGGGGGAATCCCTACGAGCAGTACTTC
CAWGNPYEQYF
>NA|NA|TRBJ1-2|TRBV7-2
TGTGCCAGCAGCCAGGGAAGGGCCAACTATGGCTACACCTTC
CASSQGRANYGYTF
>NA|NA|TRBJ2-5|TRBV11-3
TGTGCCAGCAGCTCCCACCGGTGGGGGACCCAGTACTTC
CASSSHRWGTQYF
>NA|few|TRBJ2-5|TRBV18
TGTGCCAGCTCACCACCGGGCCAAGAGACCCAGTACTTC
CASSPPGQETQYF
>NA|NA|TRBJ2-7|TRBV11-2
TGTGCCAGCAGCCAAAAGGGGGACAAGAAGTACTTC
CASSQKGDKKYF
>NA|NA|TRBJ2-3|TRBV11-2
TGTGCCAGCAGCTTAGTAGGAGGGCCCACAGATACGCAGTATTTT
CASSLVGGPTDTQYF
>NA|NA|TRBJ2-4|TRBV27
TGTGCCAGCAGGTTTAGGGAGGAAAACATTCAGTACTTC
CASRFREENIQYF
>NA|NA|TRBJ1-1|TRBV7-2
TGTGCCAGCAGCCAAGGGGCCAACACTGAAGCTTTCTTT
CASSQGANTEAFF
>NA|NA|TRBJ2-3|TRBV7-2
TGTGCCAGCAGCCCTGTTATACGCCCCGTCACAGATACGCAGTATTTT
CASSPVIRPVTDTQYF
>NA|NA|TRBJ2-7|TRBV12-5
TGTGCTAGTGCCACTACTAGCATTTACTCCTACGAGCAGTACTTC
CASATTSIYSYEQYF